This T cell receptor beta chain was captured by sequencing in a study of PD-1 blockade in classical Hodgkin lymphoma. Relapses following autologous stem cell transplantation were seen in all patients, with brentuximab vedotin exposure varying. The ends were cut back, 0 bases at V and 0 bases at J, with 13 bases in the middle. CDR3 size: 16 residues. Per the germline V gene, CDR1 is SGHRS and CDR2 is YFSETQ. Some clones are missing from TCRdb's copy, which holds only in-frame ones; the method was immunoSEQ multiplex PCR. This sample has some 13,000 clones, with around 87% found just once. The clonotype comes from a human donor with classical Hodgkin lymphoma. V usage is TRBV5-1 and J usage is TRBJ2-7, with D possibly being TRBD1 (5 bases). The sequencing here drew on peripheral blood mononuclear cells (PBMCs), taken at baseline. The CDR3 region is CASSLEGPGYSYEQYF. The CDR3 bases are TGCGCCAGCAGCTTGGAAGGTCCAGGGTACTCCTACGAGCAGTACTTC.